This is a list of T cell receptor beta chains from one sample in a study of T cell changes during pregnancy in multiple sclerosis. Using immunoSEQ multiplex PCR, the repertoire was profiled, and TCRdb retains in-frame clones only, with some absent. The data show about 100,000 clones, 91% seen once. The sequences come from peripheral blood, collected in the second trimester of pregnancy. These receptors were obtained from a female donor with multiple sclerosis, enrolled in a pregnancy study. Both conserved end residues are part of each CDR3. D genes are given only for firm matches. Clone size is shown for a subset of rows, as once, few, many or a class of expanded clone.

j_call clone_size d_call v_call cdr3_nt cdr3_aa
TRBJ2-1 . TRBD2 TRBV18 TGTGCCAGCTCACCCCGACTAGCAGGAACGCTTACCAATGAGCAGTTCTTC CASSPRLAGTLTNEQFF
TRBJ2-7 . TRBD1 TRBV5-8 TGTACCAGCAGCTTGCCGGGACAGCAGGTCTCCTACGAGCAGTACTTC CTSSLPGQQVSYEQYF
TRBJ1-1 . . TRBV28 TGTGCCACGATATCGGGTCCCTTGAACACTGAAGCTTTCTTT CATISGPLNTEAFF
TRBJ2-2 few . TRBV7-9 TGTGCCAGCAGCTTAGAACACAGCTACACCGGGGAGCTGTTTTTT CASSLEHSYTGELFF
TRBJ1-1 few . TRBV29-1 TGCAGCGCCAGCCCCGGGGGCACTGAAGCTTTCTTT CSASPGGTEAFF
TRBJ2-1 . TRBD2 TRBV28 TGTGCCAGCAAAGAAGTCGGGGCTAGCGGAGCGAACAATGAGCAGTTCTTC CASKEVGASGANNEQFF
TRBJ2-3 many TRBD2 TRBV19 TGTGCCAGCGGGACTAGCGGGAGGGATACGCAGTATTTT CASGTSGRDTQYF
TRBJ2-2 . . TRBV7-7 TGTGCTAGCAGCCCTACAGGGTTTGGCACCGGGGAGCTGTTTTTT CASSPTGFGTGELFF
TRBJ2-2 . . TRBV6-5 TGTGCCAGCAGTTACGGTAGCTCCGGAGGCACCGGGGAGCTGTTTTTT CASSYGSSGGTGELFF
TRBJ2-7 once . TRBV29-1 TGCAGCGTGAGCGGCGGGCTCTCCTACGAGCAGTACTTC CSVSGGLSYEQYF
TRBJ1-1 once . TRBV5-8 TGTGCCAGCAGCTTTTCGGGTAGCGAAGCTTTCTTT CASSFSGSEAFF
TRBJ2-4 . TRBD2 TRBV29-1 TGCAGCGCTGGGGAGGGGAAAAACATTCAGTACTTC CSAGEGKNIQYF
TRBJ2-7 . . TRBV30 TGTGCCTGGGCTGCAAGATGGAGCTCCTACGAGCAGTACTTC CAWAARWSSYEQYF
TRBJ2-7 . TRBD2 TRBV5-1 TGCGCCAGCAGCTTGGGGGTTAGCGGGAGAGATGAGCAGTACTTC CASSLGVSGRDEQYF
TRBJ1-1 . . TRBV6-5 TGTGCCAGCAGTTACTCGCTGACGGGTTCGAGTGAAGCTTTCTTT CASSYSLTGSSEAFF
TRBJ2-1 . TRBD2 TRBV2 TGTGCCAGCTCAAGAGGGCTAGCGGGATACAATGAGCAGTTCTTC CASSRGLAGYNEQFF
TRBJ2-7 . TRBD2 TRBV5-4 TGTGCCAGCAGCTTCCCTAGCGGGAGGACGGGAGAGCAGTACTTC CASSFPSGRTGEQYF
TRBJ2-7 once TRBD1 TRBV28 TGTGCCAGCAGTTCCCTCGGGACAGCCGACCGTCGGGAGCAGTACTTC CASSSLGTADRREQYF
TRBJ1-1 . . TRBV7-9 TGTGCCAGCAGCTTAGCGTCCGGGGGGCCGGACACTGAAGCTTTCTTT CASSLASGGPDTEAFF
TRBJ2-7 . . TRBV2 TGTGCCAGCAGGGCTACAGGATACTCCTACGAGCAGTACTTC CASRATGYSYEQYF
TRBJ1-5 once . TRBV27 TGTGCCAGCAGTTTCTGGGGGCGAAATCAGCCCCAGCATTTT CASSFWGRNQPQHF
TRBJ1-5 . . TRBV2 TGTGCCAGCAGCGACTTCAATCAGCCCCAGCATTTT CASSDFNQPQHF
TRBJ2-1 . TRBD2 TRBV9 TGTGCCAGCAGCGTAGGACTAGCGTTAATTTCCGAAGGTGTCGAGCAGTTCTTC CASSVGLALISEGVEQFF
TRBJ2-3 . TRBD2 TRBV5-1 TGCGCCAGCAGCGCGGCGGGGGGCGATACGCAGTATTTT CASSAAGGDTQYF
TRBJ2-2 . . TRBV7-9 TGTGCCAGCAGCCCCTCGCGCGGGGAGCTGTTTTTT CASSPSRGELFF
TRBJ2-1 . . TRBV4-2 TGTGCCAGCAGCCAAGGTGGGACTGCAGGTGATGAGCAGTTCTTC CASSQGGTAGDEQFF
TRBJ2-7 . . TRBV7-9 TGTGCCAGCAGCTTAGCGCCAGGGGGGATCCACGAGCAGTACTTC CASSLAPGGIHEQYF
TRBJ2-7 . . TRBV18 TGTGCCAGCTCACCACAACAGGGTGGGGAGCAGTACTTC CASSPQQGGEQYF
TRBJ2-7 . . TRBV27 TGTGCCAGCAGTTCGAGGAGCTCCTACGAGCAGTACTTC CASSSRSSYEQYF
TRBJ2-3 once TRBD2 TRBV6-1 TGTGCCAGCAGTGAGACGGGACTAGGCGGGGCAGATACGCAGTATTTT CASSETGLGGADTQYF
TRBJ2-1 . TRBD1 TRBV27 TGTGCCAGCAGCCAGGGGGCGTGGAATGAGCAGTTCTTC CASSQGAWNEQFF
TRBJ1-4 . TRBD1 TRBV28 TGTGCCAGCAGTCAACCGGGACAGGATGAAAAACTGTTTTTT CASSQPGQDEKLFF
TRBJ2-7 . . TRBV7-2 TGTGCCAGCAGCTTAGTGTCGGGGGGACAGGTCGGGCAGTACTTC CASSLVSGGQVGQYF
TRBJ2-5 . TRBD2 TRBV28 TGTGCCAGCAGCGGGACTAGCGGGAGTCGTGGGTGGGAGACCCAGTACTTC CASSGTSGSRGWETQYF
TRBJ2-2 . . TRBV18 TGTGCCAGCTCACCACCTCGGGTTTCTGGGGCGGCGAACACCGGGGAGCTGTTTTTT CASSPPRVSGAANTGELFF
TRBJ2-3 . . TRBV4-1 TGCGCCAGCAGCCCCACTGACACAGATACGCAGTATTTT CASSPTDTDTQYF
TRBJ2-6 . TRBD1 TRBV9 TGTGCCAGCAGCGTAGACGAGGGGGCCGGGGCCAACGTCCTGACTTTC CASSVDEGAGANVLTF
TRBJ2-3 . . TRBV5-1 TGCGCCAGCAGCTTGCGCGGGACCTCACCGGATACGCAGTATTTT CASSLRGTSPDTQYF
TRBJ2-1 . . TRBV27 TGTGCCAGCAGTTACGATGACAGTTACAATGAGCAGTTCTTC CASSYDDSYNEQFF
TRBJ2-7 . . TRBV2 TGTGCCAGCAGTGCGATTCGAGGGTACGAGCAGTACTTC CASSAIRGYEQYF
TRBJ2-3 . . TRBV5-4 TGTGCCAGCAGCTTGTTCCGGGGAGACACAGATACGCAGTATTTT CASSLFRGDTDTQYF
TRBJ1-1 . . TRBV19 TGTGCCAGTAGTATCGGGTCGAACACTGAAGCTTTCTTT CASSIGSNTEAFF
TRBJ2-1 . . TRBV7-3 TGTGCCAGCAGCTTAGGAGGGAGGGAGCAGTTCTTC CASSLGGREQFF
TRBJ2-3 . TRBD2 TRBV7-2 TGTGCCAGCAGCCCCCGGTTGAGCGGGAGTCGGAGCACAGATACGCAGTATTTT CASSPRLSGSRSTDTQYF
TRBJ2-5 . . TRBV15 TGTGCCACCAGCAGAAATCTGAGAGGGAACCTCCAAGAGACCCAGTACTTC CATSRNLRGNLQETQYF
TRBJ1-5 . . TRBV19 TGTGCCAGTAGTATAAGTTCGTCAGTTCAGCCCCAGCATTTT CASSISSSVQPQHF
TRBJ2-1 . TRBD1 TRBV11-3 TGTGCCAGCAGCGGGACAGGGAATGAGCAGTTCTTC CASSGTGNEQFF
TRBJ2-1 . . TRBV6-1 TGTGCCAGCAGTGAGGGTCGGGGAAGCGCCGGGTCTCAGTTCTTC CASSEGRGSAGSQFF
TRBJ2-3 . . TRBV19 TGTGCCAGTAGATCTGGCGGGTTTAGCACAGATACGCAGTATTTT CASRSGGFSTDTQYF
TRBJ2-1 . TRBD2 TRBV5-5 TGTGCCAGCAGCTTGGGCCCTAGCGGTTCCTACAATGAGCAGTTCTTC CASSLGPSGSYNEQFF
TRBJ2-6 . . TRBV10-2 TGCGCCAGCAGTCCAGGGTTAGGGGCCAACGTCCTGACTTTC CASSPGLGANVLTF
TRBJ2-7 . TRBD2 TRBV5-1 TGCGCCAGCAGCTTGGGCGGGGCGGGAGGGCCTCAAGAGCAGTACTTC CASSLGGAGGPQEQYF
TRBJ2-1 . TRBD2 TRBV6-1 TGTGCCAGCACCGGACTAGCGGGGTCCTACAATGAGCAGTTCTTC CASTGLAGSYNEQFF
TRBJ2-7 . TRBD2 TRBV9 TGTGCCAGCAGCGTAGGCCTAGCGGGAGGTTACTACGAGCAGTACTTC CASSVGLAGGYYEQYF
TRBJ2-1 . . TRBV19 TGTGCCAGTAGTAAAGAGAGTCCCGAGCAGTTCTTC CASSKESPEQFF
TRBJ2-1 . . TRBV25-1 TGTGCCAGCAGTGAATTGAGAGACAACTACAATGAGCAGTTCTTC CASSELRDNYNEQFF
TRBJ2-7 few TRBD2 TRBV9 TGTGCCAGCAGCGTATCAGGTAGCGGGAGTGGGGAGCAGTACTTC CASSVSGSGSGEQYF
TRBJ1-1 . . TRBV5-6 TGTGCCAGCAGCCTAAAATTTCTCCCGAACACTGAAGCTTTCTTT CASSLKFLPNTEAFF
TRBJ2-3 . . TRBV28 TGTGCCAGCAGTTTTCAGGCTACAGATACGCAGTATTTT CASSFQATDTQYF